The subject of this entry is one T cell receptor (beta chain). What it binds is unknown. The data stem from a study of cytomegalovirus exposure and HLA in healthy donors. This CDR3 contains 13 residues. In germline, CDR1 is MDHEN, CDR2 SYDVKM. V dropped 5 bases and J dropped 6 bases, with 14 bases sitting between them. PCR employed 60 Vbeta and 13 Jbeta primers. The method was immunoSEQ multiplex PCR; TCRdb's version includes in-frame clones alone and lacks a portion of them. The sample consists of approximately 210,000 clones, 75% to 90% of them appearing once. Regarding the study as a whole: Beyond CMV serostatus, there was no information to go on about immune exposure. Associated with cytomegalovirus, according to the listing, were 150 to 200 TCR beta chains.

This sequence joins TRBV28 and TRBJ2-7, with D possibly TRBD2 on 6 matching bases. Sequencing input: PBMCs. The sequence derives from a man younger than 40 in good health and CMV-seronegative. CDR3 DNA: TGTGCCAGCAGTGGGGACTCCAAAATCGAGCAGTACTTC. Translating it yields CASSGDSKIEQYF.